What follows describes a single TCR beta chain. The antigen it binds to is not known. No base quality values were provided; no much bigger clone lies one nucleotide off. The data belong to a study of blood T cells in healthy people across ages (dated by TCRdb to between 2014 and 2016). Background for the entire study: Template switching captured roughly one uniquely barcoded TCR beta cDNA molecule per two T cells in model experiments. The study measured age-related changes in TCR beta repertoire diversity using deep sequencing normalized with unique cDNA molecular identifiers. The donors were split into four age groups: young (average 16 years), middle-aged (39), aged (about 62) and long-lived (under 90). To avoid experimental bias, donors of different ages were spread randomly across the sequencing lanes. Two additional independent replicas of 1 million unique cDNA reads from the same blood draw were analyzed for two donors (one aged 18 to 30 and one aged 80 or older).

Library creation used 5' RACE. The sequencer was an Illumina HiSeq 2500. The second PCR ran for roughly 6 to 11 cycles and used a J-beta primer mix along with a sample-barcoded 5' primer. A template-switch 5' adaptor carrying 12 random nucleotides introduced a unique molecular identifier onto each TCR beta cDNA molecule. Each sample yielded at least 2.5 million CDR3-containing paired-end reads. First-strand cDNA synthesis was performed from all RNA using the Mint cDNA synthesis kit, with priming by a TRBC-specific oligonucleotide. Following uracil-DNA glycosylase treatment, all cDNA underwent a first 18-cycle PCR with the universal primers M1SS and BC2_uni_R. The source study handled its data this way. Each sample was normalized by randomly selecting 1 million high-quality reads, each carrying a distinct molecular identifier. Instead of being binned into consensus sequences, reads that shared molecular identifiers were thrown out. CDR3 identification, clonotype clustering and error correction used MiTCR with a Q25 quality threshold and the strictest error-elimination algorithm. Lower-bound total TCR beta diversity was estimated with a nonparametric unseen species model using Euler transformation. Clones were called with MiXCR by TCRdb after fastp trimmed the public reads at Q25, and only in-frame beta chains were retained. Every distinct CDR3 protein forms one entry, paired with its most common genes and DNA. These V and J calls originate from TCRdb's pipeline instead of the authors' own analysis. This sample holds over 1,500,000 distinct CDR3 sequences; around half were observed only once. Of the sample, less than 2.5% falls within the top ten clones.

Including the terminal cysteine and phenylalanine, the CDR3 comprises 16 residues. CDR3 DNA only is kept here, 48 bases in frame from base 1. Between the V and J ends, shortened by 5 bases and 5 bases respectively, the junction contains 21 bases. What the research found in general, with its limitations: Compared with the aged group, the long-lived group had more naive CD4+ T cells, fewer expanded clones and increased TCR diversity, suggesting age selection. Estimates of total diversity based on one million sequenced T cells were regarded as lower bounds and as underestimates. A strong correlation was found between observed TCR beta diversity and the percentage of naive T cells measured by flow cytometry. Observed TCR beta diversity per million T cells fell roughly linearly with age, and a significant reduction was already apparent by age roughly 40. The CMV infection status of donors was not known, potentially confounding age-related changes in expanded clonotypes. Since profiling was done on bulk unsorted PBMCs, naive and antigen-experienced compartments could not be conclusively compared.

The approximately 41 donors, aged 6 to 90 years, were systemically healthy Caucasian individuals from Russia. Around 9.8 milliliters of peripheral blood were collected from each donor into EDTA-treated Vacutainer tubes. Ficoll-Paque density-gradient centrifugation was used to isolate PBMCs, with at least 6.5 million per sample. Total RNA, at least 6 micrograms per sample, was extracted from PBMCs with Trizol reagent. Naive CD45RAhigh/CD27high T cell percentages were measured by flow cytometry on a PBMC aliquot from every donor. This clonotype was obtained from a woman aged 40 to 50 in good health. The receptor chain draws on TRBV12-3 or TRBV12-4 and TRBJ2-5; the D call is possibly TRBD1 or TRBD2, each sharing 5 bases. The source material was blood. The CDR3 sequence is CASSGRDPGRWETQYF. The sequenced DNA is TGTGCCAGCAGTGGCCGGGACCCCGGGCGGTGGGAGACCCAGTACTTC.